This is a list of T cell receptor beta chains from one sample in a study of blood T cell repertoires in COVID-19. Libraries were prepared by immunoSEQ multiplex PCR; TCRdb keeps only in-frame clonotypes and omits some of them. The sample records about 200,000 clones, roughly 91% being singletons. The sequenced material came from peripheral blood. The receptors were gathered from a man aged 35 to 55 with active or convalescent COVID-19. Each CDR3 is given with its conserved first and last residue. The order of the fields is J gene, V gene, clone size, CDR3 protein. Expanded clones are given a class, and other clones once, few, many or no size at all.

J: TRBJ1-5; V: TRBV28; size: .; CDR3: CATLGQGTNQPQHF
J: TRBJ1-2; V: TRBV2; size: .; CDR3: CASSPEGQGVSGYTF
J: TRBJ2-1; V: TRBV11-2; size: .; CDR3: CASNRGRGPYNEQFF
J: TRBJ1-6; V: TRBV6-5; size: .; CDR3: CASSGGHNSPLHF
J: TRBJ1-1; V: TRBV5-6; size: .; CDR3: CASSLARRNTEAFF
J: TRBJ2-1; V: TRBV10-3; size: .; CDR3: CAFGTGGRNEQFF
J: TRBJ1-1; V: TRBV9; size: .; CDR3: CASSGQTGGRTEAFF
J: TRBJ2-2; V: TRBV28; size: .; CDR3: CAGGTSGSSWAGELFF
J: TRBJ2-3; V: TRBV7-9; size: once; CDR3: CASTPMKGAGLSTQYF
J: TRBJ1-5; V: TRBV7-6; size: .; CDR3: CASSVSGGQPQHF
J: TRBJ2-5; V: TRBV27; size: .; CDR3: CASRPKISTGSSETQYF
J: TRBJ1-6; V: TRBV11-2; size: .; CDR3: CASSHSFRPGSAGNSPLHF
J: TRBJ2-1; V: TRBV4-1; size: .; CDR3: CASSQPTDRYNEQFF
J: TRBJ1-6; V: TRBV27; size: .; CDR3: CASSLSYSLNSPLHF
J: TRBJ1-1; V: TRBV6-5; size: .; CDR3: CASRVSRGTEAFF
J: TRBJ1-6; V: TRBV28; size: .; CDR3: CASSLSSYNSPLHF
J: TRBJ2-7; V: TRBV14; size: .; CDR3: CASSQDPAGAYEQYF
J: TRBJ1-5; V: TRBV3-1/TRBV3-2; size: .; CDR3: CASSLTESGNQPQHF
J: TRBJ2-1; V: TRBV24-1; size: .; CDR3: CATSGTSGDGDNEQFF
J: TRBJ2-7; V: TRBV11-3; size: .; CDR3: CASSLRSGEPTYEQYF
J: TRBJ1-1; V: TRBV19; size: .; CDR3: CASSVTEGTEAFF
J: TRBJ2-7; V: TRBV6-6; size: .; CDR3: CASSFPGQGVEQYF
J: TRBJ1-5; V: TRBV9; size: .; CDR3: CASSSEEDSNQPQHF
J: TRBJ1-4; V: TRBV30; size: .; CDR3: CAWSVKAGLNEKLFF
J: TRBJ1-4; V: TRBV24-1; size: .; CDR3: CATSGTGIREKLFF
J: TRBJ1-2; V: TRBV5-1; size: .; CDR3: CASSPTDRFHYGYTF
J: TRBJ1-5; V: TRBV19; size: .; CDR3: CASSIEGHPNQPQHF
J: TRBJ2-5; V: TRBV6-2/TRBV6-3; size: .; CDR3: CASSRRSYRALGEETQYF
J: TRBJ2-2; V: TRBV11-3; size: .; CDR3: CASSSIAQGVFGELFF
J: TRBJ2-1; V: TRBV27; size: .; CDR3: CASSSGTSGSYEQFF
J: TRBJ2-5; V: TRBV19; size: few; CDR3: CASSIAGGRETQYF
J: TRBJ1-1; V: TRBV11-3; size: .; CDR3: CASSAKQGLPAFF
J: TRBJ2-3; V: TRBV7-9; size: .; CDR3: CASSFAPADTQYF
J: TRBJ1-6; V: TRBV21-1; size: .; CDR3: CASSKEGKPLHF
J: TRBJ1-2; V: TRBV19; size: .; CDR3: CASSIPSVNYGYTF
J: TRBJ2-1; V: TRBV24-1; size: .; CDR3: CATSDLPGWNEQFF
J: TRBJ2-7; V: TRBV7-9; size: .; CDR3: CASSPGTSATYEQYF
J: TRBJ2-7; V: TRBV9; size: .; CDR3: CASSVAGTGGINEQYF
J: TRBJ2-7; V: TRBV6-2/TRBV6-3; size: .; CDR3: CASSYQGPYEQYF
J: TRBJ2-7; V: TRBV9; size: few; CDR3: CASSVGADSSYEQYF
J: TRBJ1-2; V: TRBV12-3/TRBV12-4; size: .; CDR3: CASSFRNFQGYTF
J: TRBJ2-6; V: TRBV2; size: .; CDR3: CASSERRSGANVLTF
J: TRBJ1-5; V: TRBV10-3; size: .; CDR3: CAISEGTDPNQPQHF
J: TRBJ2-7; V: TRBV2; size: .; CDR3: CASSEWGGHFSYEQYF
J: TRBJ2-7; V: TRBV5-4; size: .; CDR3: CASNIWDSGFHEQYF
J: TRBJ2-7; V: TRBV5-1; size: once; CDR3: CASSLAPGVYEQYF
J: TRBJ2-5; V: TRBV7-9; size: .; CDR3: CASSLGSTGGETQYF
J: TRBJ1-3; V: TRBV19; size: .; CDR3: CASGSLGTSGNTIYF
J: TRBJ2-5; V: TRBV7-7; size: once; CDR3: CASSPPGMGETQYF
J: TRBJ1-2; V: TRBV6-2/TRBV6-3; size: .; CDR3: CASSSLYRGLIYGYTF
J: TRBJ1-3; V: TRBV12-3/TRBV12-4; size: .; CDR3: CASSMTGSIYF
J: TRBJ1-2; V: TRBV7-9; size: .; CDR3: CASSPGTGDYGYTF
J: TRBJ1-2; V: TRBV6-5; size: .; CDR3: CASSLRGTVGYGYTF
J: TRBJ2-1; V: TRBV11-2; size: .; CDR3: CASSLWATSSSYNEQFF
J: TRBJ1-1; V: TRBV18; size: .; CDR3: CASSPGTATTRRNTEAFF
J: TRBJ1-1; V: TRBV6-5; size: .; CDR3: CASRRTPNTEAFF
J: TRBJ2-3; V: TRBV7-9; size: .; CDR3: CASSLVLGEGTDTQYF
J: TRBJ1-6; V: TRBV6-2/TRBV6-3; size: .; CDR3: CASSAYSSPLHF
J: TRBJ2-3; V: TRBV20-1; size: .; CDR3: CSAGVEEQYF
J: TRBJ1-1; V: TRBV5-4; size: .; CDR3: CASSLAQGATEAFF